This TCR beta chain was captured by sequencing in a study of cytomegalovirus exposure and HLA in healthy donors. About the research overall: An early data release held approximately 80 million unique TCRs from HLA-typed donors. Study-wide results and limits: Most TCR sequences were uncommon, yet certain public TCRs appeared in many donors.

Vbeta (60) and Jbeta (13) primers were used in the PCR. TCRdb keeps only in-frame clones here, not all; method: immunoSEQ multiplex PCR. The sample includes 110,000 or so clones, around three quarters of them seen just once. Germline V CDR1 and CDR2: SGHKS, YYEKEE (reference sequence). V gave up 3 bases and J gave up 7 bases; unmatched junction bases: 7. The CDR3 contains 15 residues. Of note for this clone: As yet, its antigen is unknown.

Sequenced: PBMCs. This TCR was recovered from a man in his forties in good health and CMV-seropositive. This chain links TRBV5-5 with TRBJ1-5, with TRBD1 matching over 10 bases. The CDR3 DNA sequence: TGTGCCAGCAGCTCTACCGGGACAGGGGACCAGCCCCAGCATTTT. It is translated as CASSSTGTGDQPQHF. The entire variable domain, with the rest obtained from reference TRBV5-5 and TRBJ1-5, is as follows: DAGVTQSPTHLIKTRGQQVTLRCSPISGHKSVSWYQQVLGQGPQFIFQYYEKEERGRGNFPDRFSARQFPNYSSELNVNALLLGDSALYLCASSSTGTGDQPQHFGDGTRLSIL.